A selection of T cell receptor beta chains follows, all from one sample in a study of human T cells and chemical hapten exposure. MiXCR, run by TCRdb on the RACE reads, gives a single entry per CDR3 protein. The table records 190,000 or so distinct CDR3 sequences, under 35% of them present only once. Sequences were derived from whole blood, sampled in connection with sensitization to the hapten diphenylcyclopropenone (DPC). The receptors derive from a woman in her twenties or thirties with alopecia areata. Some clones in this sample may be carry-over from other donors' samples. Both conserved end residues are part of each CDR3. A D gene is named only where the DNA matches it firmly. For some rows the clone size is stated as once, few or many, or as a class when expanded; others skip it.

abundance	d_gene	v_gene	j_gene	CDR3aa	CDR3nt
few	-	TRBV11-2	TRBJ2-3	CASSLGLGYPFTQYF	TGTGCCAGCAGCTTAGGATTGGGATACCCCTTTACGCAGTATTTT
few	-	TRBV5-4	TRBJ2-3	CASSFQPDTDTQYF	TGTGCCAGCAGCTTCCAGCCAGATACAGATACGCAGTATTTT
-	TRBD2	TRBV20-1	TRBJ2-3	CSASPLAGVWDTQYF	TGCAGTGCTAGTCCCCTAGCGGGAGTGTGGGATACGCAGTATTTT
-	-	TRBV2	TRBJ2-1	CASSEVRGWEEQFF	TGTGCCAGCAGTGAAGTGAGGGGCTGGGAAGAGCAGTTCTTC
-	-	TRBV11-1	TRBJ2-5	CASSLAPEQGETQYF	TGTGCCAGCAGCTTAGCACCCGAGCAGGGGGAGACCCAGTACTTC
-	-	TRBV12-3/TRBV12-4	TRBJ2-5	CASSQSRVETQYF	TGTGCCAGCAGCCAATCGAGGGTGGAGACCCAGTACTTC
few	TRBD1	TRBV4-3	TRBJ2-7	CASSLYTGGDAYEQYF	TGCGCCAGCAGCCTTTACACAGGGGGCGACGCCTACGAGCAGTACTTC
-	-	TRBV29-1	TRBJ1-2	CSVENYGYTF	TGCAGCGTAGAAAACTATGGCTACACCTTC
few	-	TRBV3-1	TRBJ1-2	CASSHHHYGYTF	TGTGCCAGCAGCCACCATCATTATGGCTACACCTTC
few	-	TRBV7-9	TRBJ1-5	CASSLGTAKYQPQHF	TGTGCCAGCAGCTTAGGGACAGCGAAATATCAGCCCCAGCATTTT
few	-	TRBV4-2	TRBJ2-3	CASSQDQTDTQYF	TGTGCCAGCAGCCAAGATCAGACAGATACGCAGTATTTT
-	TRBD1	TRBV24-1	TRBJ1-4	CATSDTTGGDGNEKLFF	TGTGCCACCAGTGATACGACAGGGGGCGACGGTAATGAAAAACTGTTTTTT
-	TRBD2	TRBV29-1	TRBJ2-1	CSVGFSGLAGHEQFF	TGCAGCGTTGGCTTCTCGGGACTAGCGGGCCATGAGCAGTTCTTC
-	TRBD2	TRBV20-1	TRBJ2-7	CSAGLAGGGTYEQYF	TGCAGTGCTGGACTAGCGGGAGGGGGGACCTACGAGCAGTACTTC
-	-	TRBV21-1	TRBJ1-4	CASLYLTRTKKLFF	TGTGCCAGCTTATATTTGACCCGTACTAAAAAACTGTTTTTT
few	-	TRBV20-1	TRBJ2-1	CSANPRGEQFF	TGCAGTGCTAACCCCCGGGGTGAGCAGTTCTTC
-	TRBD2	TRBV6-5	TRBJ2-7	CASAMRVLGTSGSSQYF	TGTGCCAGCGCCATGAGGGTCCTAGGGACTAGCGGGAGCTCGCAGTACTTC
-	TRBD1	TRBV11-3	TRBJ1-4	CASSLGQGERLFF	TGTGCCAGCAGCTTAGGACAGGGAGAGAGGCTGTTTTTT
many	-	TRBV20-1	TRBJ2-7	CSARDGGSGYEQYF	TGCAGTGCTAGAGATGGAGGGTCAGGCTACGAGCAGTACTTC
-	-	TRBV28	TRBJ2-1	CASSLGWTYNEQFF	TGTGCCAGCAGTTTAGGGTGGACTTACAATGAGCAGTTCTTC
few	TRBD1	TRBV6-6	TRBJ1-6	CASSYQQGDSPLHF	TGTGCCAGCAGTTACCAACAGGGGGATTCACCCCTCCACTTT
few	-	TRBV20-1	TRBJ2-3	CSATKAGRTDTQYF	TGCAGTGCTACTAAGGCGGGGCGGACAGATACGCAGTATTTT
many	TRBD1	TRBV29-1	TRBJ1-2	CSVETGGGYTF	TGCAGCGTTGAAACAGGGGGCGGCTACACCTTC
-	-	TRBV6-2/TRBV6-3	TRBJ2-1	CASSYSPPGAPGENEQFF	TGTGCCAGCAGTTACTCCCCCCCAGGGGCGCCGGGTGAGAATGAGCAGTTCTTC
-	TRBD1	TRBV27	TRBJ2-5	CASTSGTGGQETQYF	TGTGCCAGCACCTCCGGGACAGGGGGCCAGGAGACCCAGTACTTC